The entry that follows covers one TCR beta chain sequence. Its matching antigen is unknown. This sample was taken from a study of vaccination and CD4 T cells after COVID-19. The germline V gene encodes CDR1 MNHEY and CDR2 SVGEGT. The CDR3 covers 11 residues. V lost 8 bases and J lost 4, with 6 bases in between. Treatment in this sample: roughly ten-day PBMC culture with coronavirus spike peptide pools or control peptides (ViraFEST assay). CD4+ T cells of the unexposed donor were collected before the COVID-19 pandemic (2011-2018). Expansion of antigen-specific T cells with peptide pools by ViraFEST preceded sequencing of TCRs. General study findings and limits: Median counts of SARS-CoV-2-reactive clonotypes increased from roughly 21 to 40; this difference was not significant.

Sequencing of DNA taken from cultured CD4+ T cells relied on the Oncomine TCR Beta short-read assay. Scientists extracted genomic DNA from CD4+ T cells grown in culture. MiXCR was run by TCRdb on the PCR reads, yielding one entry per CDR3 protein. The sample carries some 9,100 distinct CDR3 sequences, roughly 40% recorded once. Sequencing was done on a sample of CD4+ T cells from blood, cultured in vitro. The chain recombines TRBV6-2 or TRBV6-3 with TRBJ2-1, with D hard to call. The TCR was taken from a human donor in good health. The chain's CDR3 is CASRKYNEQFF. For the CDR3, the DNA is TGTGCCAGCCGGAAGTACAATGAGCAGTTCTTC.